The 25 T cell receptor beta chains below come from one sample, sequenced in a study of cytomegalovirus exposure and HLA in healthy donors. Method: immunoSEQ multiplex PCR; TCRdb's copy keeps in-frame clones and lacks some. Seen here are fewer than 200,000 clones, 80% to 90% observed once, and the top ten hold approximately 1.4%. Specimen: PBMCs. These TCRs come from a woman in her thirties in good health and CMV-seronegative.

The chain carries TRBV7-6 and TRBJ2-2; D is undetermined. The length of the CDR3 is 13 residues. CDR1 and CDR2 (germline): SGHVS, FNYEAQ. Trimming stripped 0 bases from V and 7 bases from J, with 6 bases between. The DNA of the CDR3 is TGTGCCAGCAGCTTAGCGGCTGACGGGGAGCTGTTTTTT. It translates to CASSLAADGELFF.

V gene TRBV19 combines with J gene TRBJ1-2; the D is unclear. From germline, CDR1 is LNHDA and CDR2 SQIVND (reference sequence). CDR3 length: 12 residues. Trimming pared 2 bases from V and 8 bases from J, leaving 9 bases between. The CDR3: CASSISGGGYTF. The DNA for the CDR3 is TGTGCCAGTAGTATAAGTGGTGGCGGCTACACCTTC.

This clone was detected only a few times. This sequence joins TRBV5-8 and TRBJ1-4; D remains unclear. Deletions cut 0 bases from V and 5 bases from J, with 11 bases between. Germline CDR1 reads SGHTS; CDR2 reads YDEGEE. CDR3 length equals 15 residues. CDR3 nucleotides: TGTGCCAGCAGCTTGGGTTGGCAGAACAATGAAAAACTGTTTTTT. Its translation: CASSLGWQNNEKLFF. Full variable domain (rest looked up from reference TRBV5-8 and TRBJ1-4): EAGVTQSPTHLIKTRGQQATLRCSPISGHTSVYWYQQALGLGLQFLLWYDEGEERNRGNFPPRFSGRQFPNYSSELNVNALELEDSALYLCASSLGWQNNEKLFFGSGTQLSVL.

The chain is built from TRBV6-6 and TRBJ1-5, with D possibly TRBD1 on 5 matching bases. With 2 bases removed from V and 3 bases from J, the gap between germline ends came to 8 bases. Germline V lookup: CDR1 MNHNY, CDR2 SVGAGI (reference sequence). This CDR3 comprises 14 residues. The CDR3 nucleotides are TGTGCCAGCAGTTACGCGGGGGACAATCAGCCCCAGCATTTT. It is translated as CASSYAGDNQPQHF.

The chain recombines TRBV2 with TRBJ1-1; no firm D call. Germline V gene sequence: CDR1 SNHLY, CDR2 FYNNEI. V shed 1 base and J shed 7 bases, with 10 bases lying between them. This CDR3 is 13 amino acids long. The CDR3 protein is CASSEDNGGEAFF. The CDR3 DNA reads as TGTGCCAGCAGTGAAGATAACGGCGGTGAAGCTTTCTTT.

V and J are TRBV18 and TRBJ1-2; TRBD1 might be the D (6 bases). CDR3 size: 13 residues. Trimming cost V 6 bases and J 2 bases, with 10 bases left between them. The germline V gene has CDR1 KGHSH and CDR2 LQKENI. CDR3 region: CASSQDSNYGYTF. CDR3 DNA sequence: TGTGCCAGCTCTCAGGACAGCAACTATGGCTACACCTTC.

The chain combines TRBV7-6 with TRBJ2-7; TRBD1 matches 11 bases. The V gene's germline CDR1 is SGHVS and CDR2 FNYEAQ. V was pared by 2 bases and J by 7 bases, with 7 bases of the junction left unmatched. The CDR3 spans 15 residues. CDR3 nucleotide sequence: TGTGCCAGCAGCTTAACCCAAGGGACAGGGGGTGAGCAGTACTTC. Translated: CASSLTQGTGGEQYF.

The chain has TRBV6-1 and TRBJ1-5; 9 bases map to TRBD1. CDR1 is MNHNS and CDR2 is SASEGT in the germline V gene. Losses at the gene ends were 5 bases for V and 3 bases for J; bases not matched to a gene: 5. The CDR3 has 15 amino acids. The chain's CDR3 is CASSSGTGNNQPQHF. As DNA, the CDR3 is TGTGCCAGCAGTTCCGGGACAGGGAACAATCAGCCCCAGCATTTT.

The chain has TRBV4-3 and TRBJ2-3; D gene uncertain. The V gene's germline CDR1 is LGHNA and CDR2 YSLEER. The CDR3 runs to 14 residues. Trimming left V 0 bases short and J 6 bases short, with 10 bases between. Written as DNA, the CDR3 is TGCGCCAGCAGCCAAGACACAAGAATGGATACGCAGTATTTT. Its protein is CASSQDTRMDTQYF.

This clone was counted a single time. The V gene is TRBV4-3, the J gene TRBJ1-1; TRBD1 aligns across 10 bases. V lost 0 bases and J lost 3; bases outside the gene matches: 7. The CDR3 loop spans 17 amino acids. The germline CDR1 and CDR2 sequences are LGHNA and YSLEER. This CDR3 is CASSQDVGTGEDTEAFF. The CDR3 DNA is TGCGCCAGCAGCCAAGATGTGGGGACAGGGGAGGACACTGAAGCTTTCTTT.

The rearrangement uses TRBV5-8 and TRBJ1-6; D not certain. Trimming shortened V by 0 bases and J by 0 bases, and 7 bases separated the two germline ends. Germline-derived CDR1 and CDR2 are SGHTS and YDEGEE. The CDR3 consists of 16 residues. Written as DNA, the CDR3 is TGTGCCAGCAGCTTGGTTCCGAGCTCCTATAATTCACCCCTCCACTTT. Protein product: CASSLVPSSYNSPLHF. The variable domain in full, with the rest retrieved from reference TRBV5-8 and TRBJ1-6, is EAGVTQSPTHLIKTRGQQATLRCSPISGHTSVYWYQQALGLGLQFLLWYDEGEERNRGNFPPRFSGRQFPNYSSELNVNALELEDSALYLCASSLVPSSYNSPLHFGNGTRLTVT.

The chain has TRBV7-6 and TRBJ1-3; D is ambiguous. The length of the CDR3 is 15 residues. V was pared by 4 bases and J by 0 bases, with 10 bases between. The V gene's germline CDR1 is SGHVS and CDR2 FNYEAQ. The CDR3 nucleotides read TGTGCCAGCAGCTACGACATTGTCTCTGGAAACACCATATATTTT. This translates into CASSYDIVSGNTIYF.

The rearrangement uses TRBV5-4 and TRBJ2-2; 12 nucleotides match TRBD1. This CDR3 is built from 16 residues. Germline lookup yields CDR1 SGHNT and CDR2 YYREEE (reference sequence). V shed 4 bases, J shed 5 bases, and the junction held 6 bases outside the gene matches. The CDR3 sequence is CASSTGTGGKTGELFF. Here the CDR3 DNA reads TGTGCCAGCAGCACTGGGACAGGGGGCAAGACCGGGGAGCTGTTTTTT.

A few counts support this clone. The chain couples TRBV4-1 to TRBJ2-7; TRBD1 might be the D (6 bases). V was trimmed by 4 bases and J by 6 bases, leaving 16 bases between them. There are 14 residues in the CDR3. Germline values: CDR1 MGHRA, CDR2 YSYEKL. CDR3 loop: CASSLRTESTEQYF. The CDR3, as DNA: TGCGCCAGCAGCCTACGGACAGAATCAACCGAGCAGTACTTC.

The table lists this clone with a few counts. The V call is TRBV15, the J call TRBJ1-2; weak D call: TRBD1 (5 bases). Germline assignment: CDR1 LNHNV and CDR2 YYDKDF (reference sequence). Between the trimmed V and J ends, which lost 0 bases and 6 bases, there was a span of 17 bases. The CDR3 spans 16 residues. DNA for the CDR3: TGTGCCACCAGCAGAGATGGGGGAGGGGTACCTCATGGCTACACCTTC. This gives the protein CATSRDGGGVPHGYTF.

The CDR3 coding sequence is TGTGCCAGCAGTTACGGGTCCCAAGAGACCCAGTACTTC. Translating it yields CASSYGSQETQYF. This chain uses TRBV7-9 with TRBJ2-5; D is unresolved. Trimming left V 6 bases short and J 1 base short, with 9 bases between. Germline V lookup: CDR1 SEHNR, CDR2 FQNEAQ (reference sequence). The CDR3 length is 13 residues.

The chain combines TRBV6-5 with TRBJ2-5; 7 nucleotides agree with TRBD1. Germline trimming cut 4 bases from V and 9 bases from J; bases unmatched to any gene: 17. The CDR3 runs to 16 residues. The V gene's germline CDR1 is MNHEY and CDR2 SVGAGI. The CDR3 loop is CASSSLDRVMTSAQYF. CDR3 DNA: TGTGCCAGCAGTTCCCTCGACAGGGTAATGACCTCGGCCCAGTACTTC.

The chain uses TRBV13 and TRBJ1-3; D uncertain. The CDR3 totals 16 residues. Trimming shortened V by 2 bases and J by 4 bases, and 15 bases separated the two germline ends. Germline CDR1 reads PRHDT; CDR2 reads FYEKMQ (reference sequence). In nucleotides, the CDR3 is TGTGCCAGCAGCTTAAGGAACAGCCCCTTAGGAAACACCATATATTTT. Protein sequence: CASSLRNSPLGNTIYF.

This chain's CDR3 is CASSPTPTGGYNSPLHF. CDR3 in DNA: TGTGCCAGCAGCCCAACCCCGACAGGGGGCTATAATTCACCCCTCCACTTT. V gene TRBV13 combines with J gene TRBJ1-6; 9 bases map to TRBD1. Germline V gene data show CDR1 as PRHDT and CDR2 as FYEKMQ (reference sequence). The CDR3 runs 17 residues. V lost 5 bases to trimming and J lost 3 bases; unmatched junction nucleotides: 8.

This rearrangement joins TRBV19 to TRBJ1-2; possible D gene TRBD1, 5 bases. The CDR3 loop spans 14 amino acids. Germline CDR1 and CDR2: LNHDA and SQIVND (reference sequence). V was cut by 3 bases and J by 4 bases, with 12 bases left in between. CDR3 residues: CASSIEGRAYGYTF. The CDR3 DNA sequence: TGTGCCAGTAGTATCGAAGGCAGGGCCTATGGCTACACCTTC.

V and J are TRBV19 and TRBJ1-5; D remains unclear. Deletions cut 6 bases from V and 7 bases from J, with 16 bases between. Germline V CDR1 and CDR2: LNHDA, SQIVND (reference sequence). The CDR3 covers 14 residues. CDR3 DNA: TGTGCCAGTAGGCCGCGGGGTTTGGGACAGCCCCAGCATTTT. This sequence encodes CASRPRGLGQPQHF.

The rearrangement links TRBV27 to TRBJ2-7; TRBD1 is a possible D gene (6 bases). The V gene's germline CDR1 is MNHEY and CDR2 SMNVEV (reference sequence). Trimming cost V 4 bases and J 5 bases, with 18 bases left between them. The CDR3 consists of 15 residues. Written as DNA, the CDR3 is TGTGCCAGCAGTTCCGTGGACAGTCTGGGCCACGAGCAGTACTTC. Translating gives CASSSVDSLGHEQYF.

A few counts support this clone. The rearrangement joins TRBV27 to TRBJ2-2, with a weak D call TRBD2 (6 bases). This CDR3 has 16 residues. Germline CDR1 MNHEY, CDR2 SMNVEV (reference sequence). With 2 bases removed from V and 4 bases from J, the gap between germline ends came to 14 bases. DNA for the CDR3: TGTGCCAGCAGTTTAAGAGGGGCGGGGTTCACCGGGGAGCTGTTTTTT. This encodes CASSLRGAGFTGELFF.

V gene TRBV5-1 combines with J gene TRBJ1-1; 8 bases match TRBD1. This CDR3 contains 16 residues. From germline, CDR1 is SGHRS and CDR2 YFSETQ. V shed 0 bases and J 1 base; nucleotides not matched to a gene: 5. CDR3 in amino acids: CASSLEDRDRNTEAFF. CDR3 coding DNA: TGCGCCAGCAGCTTGGAGGACAGGGATCGGAACACTGAAGCTTTCTTT.

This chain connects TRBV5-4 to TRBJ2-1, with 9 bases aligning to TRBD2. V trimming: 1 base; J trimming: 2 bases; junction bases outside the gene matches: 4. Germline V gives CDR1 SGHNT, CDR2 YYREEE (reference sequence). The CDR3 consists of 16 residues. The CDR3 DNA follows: TGTGCCAGCAGCTTGAAGCGGGGGGAGACCTACAATGAGCAGTTCTTC. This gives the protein CASSLKRGETYNEQFF.